These 31 T cell receptor beta chains originate from one sample sequenced in a study of beta chain features in type 1 diabetes. Expressed TCRB transcripts were sequenced because the isolated RNA had all been reverse transcribed beforehand. Libraries were prepared by immunoSEQ multiplex PCR; TCRdb keeps only in-frame clonotypes and omits some of them. The sample gives about 360,000 clones, over 10% of which show up once; roughly 0.017% is in the top ten. The specimen was naive CD4+ T cells from blood. The receptor set was obtained from a man younger than 35 in good health.

The rearrangement links TRBV28 to TRBJ2-5; the D gene is possibly TRBD2 (5 bases). CDR1 is MDHEN, CDR2 SYDVKM, per germline. The CDR3 covers 14 residues. Deletions cut 6 bases from V and 5 bases from J, with 16 bases between. The CDR3 DNA reads TGTGCCAGCAGACGACGGGGAATTTTCGAGACCCAGTACTTC. It codes for CASRRRGIFETQYF. Variable domain in full (rest from reference TRBV28 and TRBJ2-5): DVKVTQSSRYLVKRTGEKVFLECVQDMDHENMFWYRQDPGLGLRLIYFSYDVKMKEKGDIPEGYSVSREKKERFSLILESASTNQTSMYLCASRRRGIFETQYFGPGTRLLVL.

This clone was counted a few times. The chain employs TRBV30 and TRBJ1-5, with 7 bases fitting TRBD1. This CDR3 region has 13 residues. Germline CDR1 reads GTSNPN; CDR2 reads SVGIG (reference sequence). The J segment lost 4 bases and the V segment lost 3 bases, leaving 3 bases of the junction unmatched. The CDR3 region has the DNA TGTGCCTGGAGGAAGGGGGCGAATCAGCCCCAGCATTTT. Its translation is CAWRKGANQPQHF.

This sequence joins TRBV28 and TRBJ2-3; no definite D call. The V gene's germline CDR1 is MDHEN and CDR2 SYDVKM. With 5 bases removed from V and 2 bases from J, the gap between germline ends came to 14 bases. The CDR3 sequence is 15 residues long. The CDR3 region is CASSPPTSFTDTQYF. The CDR3 coding sequence is TGTGCCAGCAGTCCCCCGACATCGTTCACAGATACGCAGTATTTT.

In this sample, this clone turned up a few times. V is TRBV7-2 and J is TRBJ2-7; D is possibly TRBD2 (6 bases). CDR1 SGHTA and CDR2 FQGNSA come from the germline V gene. The CDR3 is 15 residues long. The V gene lost 5 bases and the J gene lost 3 bases, with 17 bases spanning the gap. The CDR3 is CASSKRGASDYEQYF. The CDR3 DNA is TGTGCCAGCAGCAAAAGAGGTGCTAGCGACTACGAGCAGTACTTC.

Notes on this clone: The same CDR3 also results from other DNA sequences found in this sample. The rearrangement links TRBV18 to TRBJ2-7, with a tentative D call TRBD1 (5 bases). V was cut by 3 bases and J by 2 bases, with 11 bases left in between. Germline V gene lookup returns CDR1 KGHSH and CDR2 LQKENI. This CDR3 contains 14 residues. The CDR3 spells CASSPLGQAYEQYF. In nucleotides, the CDR3 is TGTGCCAGCTCACCGCTGGGGCAGGCCTACGAGCAGTACTTC.

This clone was counted a few times. The gene calls are TRBV28 and TRBJ2-4; TRBD2 aligns across 11 bases. This CDR3 has 16 residues. V shed 5 bases and J 0 bases; nucleotides not matched to a gene: 3. The V gene's germline CDR1 is MDHEN and CDR2 SYDVKM. The CDR3 protein is CASSILAGEAKNIQYF. DNA for the CDR3: TGTGCCAGCAGTATACTAGCGGGGGAAGCCAAAAACATTCAGTACTTC.

This clone was counted only a few times. An end of the junction differs from the germline gene, which may be a read error. The chain uses TRBV7-7 and TRBJ2-2, with 7 bases that match TRBD2. From germline, CDR1 is SSHAT and CDR2 FNYEAQ (reference sequence). The CDR3 spans 15 residues. CDR3 DNA sequence: TGTGCTAGCAGCTGGTCTAGCGGGAACACCGGGGAGCTGTTTTTT. Translated, it gives CASSWSSGNTGELFF.

This clone was observed a handful of times. The chain combines TRBV7-2 with TRBJ2-1; 7 positions match TRBD1. The CDR3 extends over 14 amino acids. Germline loops: CDR1 SGHTA, CDR2 FQGNSA. J was trimmed by 6 bases and V by 9 bases; bases with no gene match: 11. CDR3 nucleotides: TGTGCCAGTAAGAGGGGATCAGGGGGCAATGAGCAGTTCTTC. Translated, it gives CASKRGSGGNEQFF.

This clone has just a few counts. The rearrangement joins TRBV4-3 to TRBJ1-2, with D maybe TRBD1 (5 bases). This CDR3 is built from 14 residues. V lost 3 bases and J 1 base, leaving 9 bases between the germline ends. Germline V CDR1 and CDR2: LGHNA, YSLEER. The CDR3 nucleotides are TGCGCCAGCAGCCACGACAGCAGTAACTATGGCTACACCTTC. Translated, it gives CASSHDSSNYGYTF.

This clone turned up a few times. This chain links TRBV2 with TRBJ2-5; perhaps TRBD2 as D (5 bases). CDR1 and CDR2 from the germline V gene are SNHLY and FYNNEI. Trimming removed 8 bases at V and 6 bases at J, with 16 bases between. This CDR3 is built from 13 residues. The CDR3: CASLRTAPQTQYF. In DNA form, the CDR3 reads TGTGCCAGCCTTCGGACTGCTCCTCAGACCCAGTACTTC.

The gene calls are TRBV28 and TRBJ1-1; 7 nucleotides align to TRBD1. The CDR3 is made up of 14 amino acids. V was pared by 7 bases and J by 7 bases, with 12 bases of the junction left unmatched. The germline CDR1 and CDR2 sequences are MDHEN and SYDVKM. CDR3 sequence: CASISPGQNNEAFF. CDR3 sequence (DNA): TGTGCCAGCATTTCCCCGGGACAGAATAATGAAGCTTTCTTT.

The CDR3 DNA sequence: TGCGCCAGCAGCAGCGGGACCGGAGGCTCCTACAATGAGCAGTTCTTC. Translating gives CASSSGTGGSYNEQFF. This chain joins TRBV5-1 and TRBJ2-1; 7 positions match TRBD2. There are 16 residues in the CDR3. Germline assignment: CDR1 SGHRS and CDR2 YFSETQ. V gave up 4 bases and J gave up 0 bases; unmatched junction bases: 7. The full variable domain, completed using reference TRBV5-1 and TRBJ2-1, is KAGVTQTPRYLIKTRGQQVTLSCSPISGHRSVSWYQQTPGQGLQFLFEYFSETQRNKGNFPGRFSGRQFSNSRSEMNVSTLELGDSALYLCASSSGTGGSYNEQFFGPGTRLTVL.

This chain connects TRBV4-3 to TRBJ2-5; 8 nucleotides align to TRBD2. The J call may be mistaken, given a closer DNA end match to TRBJ2-7. This CDR3 comprises 15 residues. Germline CDR1 LGHNA, CDR2 YSLEER. The CDR3 sequence: CASRPISGSVYEQYF. CDR3 coding DNA: TGCGCCAGCAGACCAATAAGCGGGAGCGTCTACGAGCAGTACTTC.

The V gene is TRBV30, the J gene TRBJ2-1, with 7 bases identical to TRBD1. CDR3 length: 11 amino acids. V was clipped by 3 bases and J by 13 bases; unmatched bases: 6. Germline V gives CDR1 GTSNPN, CDR2 SVGIG (reference sequence). In DNA form, the CDR3 reads TGTGCCTGGAGCCCGAGGGGGCTCCAGTTCTTC. Translation: CAWSPRGLQFF.

The sample holds a few counts of this clone. The chain links TRBV11-1 to TRBJ2-3, with 9 bases aligning to TRBD2. V was clipped by 1 base and J by 3 bases; unmatched bases: 5. Per the germline V gene, CDR1 is SGHAT and CDR2 is FQDESV (reference sequence). CDR3 size: 16 residues. The CDR3 DNA is TGTGCCAGCAGCTTAGGGTTAGCGGGAGTTACAGATACGCAGTATTTT. This translates into CASSLGLAGVTDTQYF.

V and J are TRBV6-1 and TRBJ1-5, with TRBD1 identical over 7 bases. Germline V gene sequence: CDR1 MNHNS, CDR2 SASEGT. Unmatched junction bases numbered 2, after V lost 6 bases and J lost 6 bases. The CDR3 runs 12 residues. In nucleotides, the CDR3 is TGTGCCAGCAGGCAGGGGGTTCAGCCCCAGCATTTT. It yields the protein CASRQGVQPQHF.

The chain carries TRBV30 and TRBJ2-7; maybe TRBD1 (6 bases). Germline loops: CDR1 GTSNPN, CDR2 SVGIG (reference sequence). Deletions cut 0 bases from V and 7 bases from J, with 10 bases between. CDR3 length: 12 amino acids. Here the CDR3 DNA reads TGTGCCTGGAGTGTCAGGGGTAGGGAGCAGTACTTC. This translates into CAWSVRGREQYF.

This clone was detected a few times. V is TRBV4-3 and J is TRBJ2-7; possible D gene TRBD1, 5 bases. This CDR3 contains 15 residues. Deletions cut 1 base from V and 0 bases from J, with 10 bases between. Germline CDR1 is LGHNA and CDR2 is YSLEER. The CDR3 sequence: CASSQGITGSYEQYF. The CDR3 DNA reads TGCGCCAGCAGCCAAGGGATAACAGGCTCCTACGAGCAGTACTTC.

This clone was observed a handful of times. The gene calls are TRBV29-1 and TRBJ2-3; TRBD2 aligns across 7 bases. The trim removed 7 bases at V and 0 bases at J, leaving 10 bases unmatched. Germline V gene data show CDR1 as SQVTM and CDR2 as ANQGSEA. The CDR3 is 15 residues long. CDR3 region: CSAGREVTSTDTQYF. The DNA of the CDR3 is TGCAGCGCTGGTCGGGAGGTGACTAGCACAGATACGCAGTATTTT.

The V and J genes are TRBV25-1 and TRBJ2-1; 7 positions match TRBD2. V dropped 1 base and J dropped 9; count of bases not matched to a gene: 6. This CDR3 has 14 amino acids. Germline V gives CDR1 MGHDK, CDR2 SYGVNS. This CDR3 reads CASSEWGRAGEQFF. For the CDR3, the DNA is TGTGCCAGCAGTGAATGGGGGAGGGCCGGTGAGCAGTTCTTC.

The chain has TRBV5-4 and TRBJ1-1; D is perhaps TRBD1 (5 bases). CDR1 is SGHNT and CDR2 is YYREEE in the germline V gene (reference sequence). The ends were cut back, 1 base at V and 6 bases at J, with 7 bases in the middle. This CDR3 has 12 amino acids. This CDR3 is CASSLKGSEAFF. The CDR3 nucleotides read TGTGCCAGCAGCTTGAAGGGGTCTGAAGCTTTCTTT.

The chain combines TRBV28 with TRBJ1-6; perhaps TRBD1 as D (6 bases). Trimming shortened V by 6 bases and J by 10 bases, and 16 bases separated the two germline ends. Germline V gives CDR1 MDHEN, CDR2 SYDVKM. The CDR3 is 14 amino acids. The CDR3 protein is CASRSPGARSPLHF. In DNA, the CDR3 is TGTGCCAGCAGATCGCCAGGGGCTAGGTCACCCCTCCACTTT.

In this sample, this clone turned up a few times. The rearrangement uses TRBV28 and TRBJ2-5; no clear D gene. Germline CDR1 and CDR2: MDHEN and SYDVKM. V shed 6 bases and J shed 5 bases, with 10 bases lying between them. The CDR3 extends over 12 amino acids. In DNA, the CDR3 is TGTGCCAGCAGCCTTGACGGGGAGACCCAGTACTTC. Translation: CASSLDGETQYF.

This sequence joins TRBV19 and TRBJ2-7; 9 bases match TRBD1. CDR3 length: 14 residues. Germline trimming cut 8 bases from V and 3 bases from J; bases unmatched to any gene: 8. Germline V lookup: CDR1 LNHDA, CDR2 SQIVND (reference sequence). CDR3 region: CASGGGTGIYEQYF. DNA of the CDR3: TGTGCCAGTGGAGGAGGGACAGGGATCTACGAGCAGTACTTC.

This clone has more than one count but fewer than ten. The V and J genes are TRBV4-2 and TRBJ2-2; 7 bases fit TRBD1. Unmatched junction bases numbered 9, after V lost 3 bases and J lost 5 bases. CDR1 and CDR2 (germline): LGHNA, YNFKEQ. The CDR3 contains 16 residues. In DNA form, the CDR3 reads TGTGCCAGCAGCCATGGACAGGAATCAACGACCGGGGAGCTGTTTTTT. This encodes CASSHGQESTTGELFF.

The gene calls are TRBV5-4 and TRBJ2-5, with D perhaps matching TRBD2 (6 bases). The germline V and J ends were trimmed by 4 bases and 5 bases, with 12 bases remaining between them. CDR1 is SGHNT, CDR2 YYREEE, per germline (reference sequence). The CDR3 sequence is 13 residues long. The CDR3 sequence: CASSVGGVETQYF. The CDR3 DNA follows: TGTGCCAGCAGCGTGGGGGGAGTCGAGACCCAGTACTTC. The variable domain in full, with the rest retrieved from reference TRBV5-4 and TRBJ2-5, is ETGVTQSPTHLIKTRGQQVTLRCSSQSGHNTVSWYQQALGQGPQFIFQYYREEENGRGNFPPRFSGLQFPNYSSELNVNALELDDSALYLCASSVGGVETQYFGPGTRLLVL.

This clone was counted only a few times. The chain is built from TRBV2 and TRBJ2-1, with a possible D match to TRBD2 (7 bases). The CDR3 extends over 15 amino acids. From germline, CDR1 is SNHLY and CDR2 FYNNEI. With 6 bases removed from V and 9 bases from J, the gap between germline ends came to 21 bases. CDR3 in DNA: TGTGCCAGCAGGGGGGGGGCTGGGCGGGATCGTGAGCAGTTCTTC. The encoded protein is CASRGGAGRDREQFF.

This clone has a count of ten or more. The V call is TRBV15, the J call TRBJ2-1; 7 bases map to TRBD2. The CDR3 is 14 residues long. The trim removed 3 bases at V and 5 bases at J, leaving 4 bases unmatched. CDR1 is LNHNV and CDR2 is YYDKDF in the germline V gene (reference sequence). The CDR3 DNA reads as TGTGCCACCAGCAGGGGAGGGACGGACAATGAGCAGTTCTTC. This sequence encodes CATSRGGTDNEQFF. The whole variable domain, filled in from reference TRBV15 and TRBJ2-1, reads DAMVIQNPRYQVTQFGKPVTLSCSQTLNHNVMYWYQQKSSQAPKLLFHYYDKDFNNEADTPDNFQSRRPNTSFCFLDIRSPGLGDTAMYLCATSRGGTDNEQFFGPGTRLTVL.

This clone was counted between two and nine times. The V and J genes are TRBV11-1 and TRBJ1-5; TRBD1 aligns across 8 bases. Germline lookup yields CDR1 SGHAT and CDR2 FQDESV (reference sequence). J was trimmed by 2 bases and V by 5 bases; bases with no gene match: 5. This CDR3 has 15 amino acids. This CDR3 is CASSPDRGGNQPQHF. In nucleotides, the CDR3 is TGTGCCAGCAGCCCCGACAGGGGCGGCAATCAGCCCCAGCATTTT.

This rearrangement joins TRBV7-9 to TRBJ1-2, with TRBD1 matching over 8 bases. With V trimmed by 4 bases and J by 4 bases, 5 bases remained unmatched. This CDR3 comprises 14 residues. From germline, CDR1 is SEHNR and CDR2 FQNEAQ (reference sequence). The CDR3 DNA sequence: TGTGCCAGCAGCTCGGACAGGGACTCCTATGGCTACACCTTC. This encodes CASSSDRDSYGYTF.

This clone was observed once. The chain carries TRBV5-1 and TRBJ2-2; 7 bases fit TRBD1. There are 15 residues in the CDR3. Germline V lookup: CDR1 SGHRS, CDR2 YFSETQ. V lost 3 bases and J lost 3; bases outside the gene matches: 5. The CDR3 protein is CASSYHRGDTGELFF. In DNA form, the CDR3 reads TGCGCCAGCAGCTACCACAGGGGAGACACCGGGGAGCTGTTTTTT.